This TCR beta chain emerged from a study of post-analysis software for immune sequencing data. Study-level information: The courses of disease that were included comprised relapsing-remitting, secondary progressive and progressive-relapsing multiple sclerosis. Regarding the study as a whole: Samples prepared in the same batch strongly co-clustered by F measure. Compared with controls, patients showed significantly lower normalized Chao1 diversity. A handful of TRBV segments, including TRBV5-6, TRBV5-1 and TRBV20-1, were more frequent in patients than controls.

Unique molecular identifiers featured in each of the TCR beta cDNA libraries. The yield from about 1 to 10 million T cells was 500,000 or so cDNA molecules in total. TCRdb independently ran MiXCR on the PCR reads; one entry per CDR3 protein. Of 820,000 or so distinct CDR3 sequences detected, roughly 58% appear once; the ten largest clones hold approximately 4.5%. The germline CDR1 and CDR2 sequences are SQVTM and ANQGSEA. The CDR3 spans 17 residues. Unmatched junction bases numbered 12, after V lost 0 bases and J lost 5 bases. Remarks on this clonotype: Its antigen is unidentified.

This TCR derives from a girl aged 5 to 17 with multiple sclerosis. The material sequenced was blood. The chain links TRBV29-1 to TRBJ2-3; TRBD2 aligns across 9 bases. The CDR3 reads CSVEDRASGEVGDTQYF. In nucleotides, the CDR3 is TGCAGCGTTGAAGATCGGGCTAGCGGGGAGGTAGGAGATACGCAGTATTTT.